This TCR beta chain was found in a study of patients and donors after allogeneic stem cell transplantation. TCRdb analysed the RT-PCR reads with MiXCR anew, one entry per CDR3 protein. The table lists about 160,000 distinct CDR3 sequences, over 25% of them singletons, with 3.2% in the top ten. The clonotype comes from a human donor who was either an allogeneic HSCT recipient or a stem cell or donor lymphocyte infusion donor (not recorded which). It is not recorded whose cells these are; they may come from a transplant donor. Sequenced sample: blood, either unsorted or a sorted T cell fraction (not recorded which).

The CDR3 loop reads CSAWDGSYEQYF. The CDR3 region has the DNA TGCAGTGCCTGGGACGGGTCCTACGAGCAGTACTTC. This chain uses TRBV20-1 with TRBJ2-7; D might be TRBD1 or TRBD2, each matching 5 bases. CDR1 is DFQATT, CDR2 SNEGSKA, per germline (reference sequence). The CDR3 has 12 amino acids. Trimming shortened V by 6 bases and J by 1 base, and 10 bases separated the two germline ends.